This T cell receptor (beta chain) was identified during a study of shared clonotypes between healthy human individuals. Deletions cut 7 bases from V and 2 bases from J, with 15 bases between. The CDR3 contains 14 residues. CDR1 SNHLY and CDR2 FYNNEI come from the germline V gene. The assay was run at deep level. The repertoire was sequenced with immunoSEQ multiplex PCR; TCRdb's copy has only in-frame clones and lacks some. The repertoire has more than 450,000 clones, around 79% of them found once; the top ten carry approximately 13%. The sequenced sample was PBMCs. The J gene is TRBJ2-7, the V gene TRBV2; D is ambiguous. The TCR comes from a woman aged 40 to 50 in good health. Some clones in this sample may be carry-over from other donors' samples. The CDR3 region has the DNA TGTGCCAGCACCCTCCTCCGAATTACCTACGAGCAGTACTTC. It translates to CASTLLRITYEQYF.